Listed below are T cell receptor beta chains from one sample, sequenced in a study of graft-versus-host responses after intestinal transplantation. Clones were read by immunoSEQ multiplex PCR, and TCRdb kept only the in-frame ones, dropping some. The data contain 25,000 or so clones, 90% of them seen just once; the ten biggest clones take up roughly 2%. Source: PBMCs, taken 39 to 40 days after intestinal transplant. The origin of the receptors is a human patient who received an intestinal transplant, so some T cells may come from the graft donor. CDR3s include the opening cysteine and the closing phenylalanine or tryptophan. A D gene is named only where the DNA matches it firmly. A clone size is listed for some rows: how often the clone was seen (once, few, many), or a class if it is expanded.

D: NA
size: NA
V: TRBV15
J: TRBJ1-2
DNA: TGTGCCACCAGCAGTTTCTCGGGACCTAACTATGGCTACACCTTC
CDR3: CATSSFSGPNYGYTF

D: TRBD2
size: NA
V: TRBV6-5
J: TRBJ2-7
DNA: TGTGCCAGCAGTTACTCACTAGCGGGAGGGTACGAGCAGTACTTC
CDR3: CASSYSLAGGYEQYF

D: TRBD1
size: NA
V: TRBV7-2
J: TRBJ2-3
DNA: TGTGCCAGCCGGGACAGGGGCACAGATACGCAGTATTTT
CDR3: CASRDRGTDTQYF

D: NA
size: NA
V: TRBV11-2
J: TRBJ2-7
DNA: TGTGCCAGCAGGAAGGGGAATGACTACGAGCAGTACTTC
CDR3: CASRKGNDYEQYF

D: NA
size: NA
V: TRBV19
J: TRBJ1-5
DNA: TGTGCCAGTAGTATTTCGGCGGGGACGGGCAATCAGCCCCAGCATTTT
CDR3: CASSISAGTGNQPQHF

D: TRBD1
size: NA
V: TRBV5-1
J: TRBJ1-5
DNA: TGCGCCAGCAGCTTTACAGGGGGCGCGGAGCCCCAGCATTTT
CDR3: CASSFTGGAEPQHF

D: NA
size: once
V: TRBV7-3
J: TRBJ1-2
DNA: TGTGCCAGCAGCCCGTATCCGTCGGCAGAGTCTCACTATGGCTACACCTTC
CDR3: CASSPYPSAESHYGYTF

D: TRBD1
size: NA
V: TRBV19
J: TRBJ1-4
DNA: TGTGCCAGTAGTATAATGCAGGGGGCCTACGCAACTAATGAAAAACTGTTTTTT
CDR3: CASSIMQGAYATNEKLFF

D: NA
size: NA
V: TRBV12-5
J: TRBJ1-5
DNA: TGTGCTAGTGGTTTGGTACATAGCAATCAGCCCCAGCATTTT
CDR3: CASGLVHSNQPQHF

D: TRBD1
size: NA
V: TRBV5-4
J: TRBJ1-3
DNA: TGTGCCAGCAGTCTGGGACAGACTAACACCATATATTTT
CDR3: CASSLGQTNTIYF

D: NA
size: NA
V: TRBV5-1
J: TRBJ1-6
DNA: TGCGCCAGCAGCTTGTTTAATTCACCCCTCCACTTT
CDR3: CASSLFNSPLHF

D: TRBD2
size: NA
V: TRBV13
J: TRBJ2-1
DNA: TGTGCCAGCAGCTTTGTTATGCCGACTAGCGGGAGTCTTACCAATGAGCAGTTCTTC
CDR3: CASSFVMPTSGSLTNEQFF

D: TRBD2
size: NA
V: TRBV5-6
J: TRBJ2-7
DNA: TGTGCCAGCAGCTTGCCGACTAGCGGGGTTTCCTACGAGCAGTACTTC
CDR3: CASSLPTSGVSYEQYF

D: NA
size: NA
V: TRBV7-8
J: TRBJ1-6
DNA: TGTGCCAGCAGCTTAGTCAGGGGAACCTATAATTCACCCCTCCACTTT
CDR3: CASSLVRGTYNSPLHF

D: NA
size: NA
V: TRBV28
J: TRBJ2-7
DNA: TGTGCCAGCAGCCGCGGGGGCGGGAGTGTCCACGAGCAGTACTTC
CDR3: CASSRGGGSVHEQYF

D: NA
size: NA
V: TRBV27
J: TRBJ2-6
DNA: TGTGCCAGCAGTTTTGTTGGGGTGACCGGGGCCAACGTCCTGACTTTC
CDR3: CASSFVGVTGANVLTF

D: NA
size: NA
V: TRBV7-7
J: TRBJ2-1
DNA: TGTGCCAGCAGCTTTCTGAACGGGCGTGAGCAGTTCTTC
CDR3: CASSFLNGREQFF

D: NA
size: NA
V: TRBV7-3
J: TRBJ1-1
DNA: TGTGCCAGCAGCTTAACAGGGAACACTGAAGCTTTCTTT
CDR3: CASSLTGNTEAFF